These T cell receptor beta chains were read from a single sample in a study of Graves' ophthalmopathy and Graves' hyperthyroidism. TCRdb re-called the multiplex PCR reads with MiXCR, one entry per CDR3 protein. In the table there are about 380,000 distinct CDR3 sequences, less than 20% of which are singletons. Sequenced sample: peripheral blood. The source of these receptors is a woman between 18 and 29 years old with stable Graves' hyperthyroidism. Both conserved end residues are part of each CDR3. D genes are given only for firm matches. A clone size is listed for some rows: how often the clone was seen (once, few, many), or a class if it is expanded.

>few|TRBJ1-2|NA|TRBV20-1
CSARRRDGANYGYTF
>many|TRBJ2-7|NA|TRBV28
CASSVKLAFEQYF
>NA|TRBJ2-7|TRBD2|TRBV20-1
CSARDEWGGGEQYF
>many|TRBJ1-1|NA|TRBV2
CASSEPGRQRANTETFF
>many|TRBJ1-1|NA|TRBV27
CASSFIGVDTEAFF
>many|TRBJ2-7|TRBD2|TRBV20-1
CSVRGTSITEQYF
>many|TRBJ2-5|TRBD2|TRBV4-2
CASSQVNSGSFKETQYF
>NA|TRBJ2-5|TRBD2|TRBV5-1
CASSSGTSGQETQYF
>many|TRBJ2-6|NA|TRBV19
CASSPQESGANVLTF
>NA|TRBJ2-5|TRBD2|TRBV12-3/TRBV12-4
CASSPARLAGGRETQYF
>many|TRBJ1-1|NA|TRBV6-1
CASSRQVMNTEAFF
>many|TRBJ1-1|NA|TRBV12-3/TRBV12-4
CASSNTPGDTEAFF
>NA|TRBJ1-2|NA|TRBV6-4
CASSTGAQGSYGYTF
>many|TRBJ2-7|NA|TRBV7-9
CASSLTGRNEQYF
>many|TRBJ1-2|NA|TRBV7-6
CASSPFAGAEYGYTF
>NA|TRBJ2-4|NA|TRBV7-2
CASSLGGANIKYF
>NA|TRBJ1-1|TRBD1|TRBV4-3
CASSHNRGDRANTEAFF
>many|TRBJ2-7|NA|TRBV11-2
CASSLGAGSVGYEQYF
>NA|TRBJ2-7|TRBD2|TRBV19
CASSAPGLASYEQYF
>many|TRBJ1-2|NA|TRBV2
CASSEDTYYGYTF